The text below deals with one T cell receptor (beta chain). This entry belongs to a study of blood T cell repertoires in COVID-19. Per the original data handling: Cell counts per sample came from amplifying reference gene primers. Clones were read by immunoSEQ multiplex PCR, and TCRdb kept only the in-frame ones, dropping some. The V and J calls and clone size are taken from that table; D and trimming were inferred from the DNA. This sample has approximately 300,000 clones, with over 75% found just once. The specimen was peripheral blood. The sequence was obtained from a woman between 45 and 65 years old with active or convalescent COVID-19.

CDR3 DNA: TGTGCCTGGAGAAATCCAGGGTTAACCGGGGAGCTGTTTTTT. Its protein is CAWRNPGLTGELFF. The genes are TRBV30 and TRBJ2-2; D is perhaps TRBD1 (5 bases). Trimming stripped 3 bases from V and 5 bases from J, with 13 bases between. The CDR3 sequence is 14 residues long. CDR1 and CDR2 (germline): GTSNPN, SVGIG (reference sequence).